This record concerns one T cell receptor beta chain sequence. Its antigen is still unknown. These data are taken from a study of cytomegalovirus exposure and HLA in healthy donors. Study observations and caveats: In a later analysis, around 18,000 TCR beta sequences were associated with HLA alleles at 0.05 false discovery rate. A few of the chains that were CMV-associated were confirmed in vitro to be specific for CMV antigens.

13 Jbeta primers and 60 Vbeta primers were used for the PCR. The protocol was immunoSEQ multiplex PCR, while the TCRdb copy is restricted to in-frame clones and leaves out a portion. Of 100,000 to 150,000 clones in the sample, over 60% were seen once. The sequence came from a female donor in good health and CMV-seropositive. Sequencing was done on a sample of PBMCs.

The CDR3 DNA reads TGCAGCGTTGGACTGGGCTACAATGAGCAGTTCTTC. It specifies CSVGLGYNEQFF. The V call is TRBV29-1, the J call TRBJ2-1, with D unclear. The CDR3 covers 12 residues. Trimming removed 4 bases from V and 3 bases from J, with 7 bases in between. CDR1 is SQVTM, CDR2 ANQGSEA, per germline.